The source of this T cell receptor beta chain is a study of T-cell reconstitution after alpha-beta-depleted transplantation in children. The TCRbeta library was prepared with unique molecular identifiers. TCRdb passed the PCR reads through MiXCR, listing each CDR3 protein once. The sample holds roughly 500,000 distinct CDR3 sequences, roughly 18% seen once. This clonotype has just a few counts. This clonotype originated in a human donor who donated a stem cell graft to a child with acute lymphoblastic leukemia. The sequences come from PBMCs from the stem cell graft donor, collected from the stem cell graft.

The CDR3 bases are TGTGCCAGCGGGCTCCAAGAGACCCAGTACTTC. Its protein product is CASGLQETQYF. This chain links TRBV2 with TRBJ2-5; no firm D call. Germline V CDR1 and CDR2: SNHLY, FYNNEI. The V end was cut by 8 bases, the J end by 1 base, with 5 bases between. The CDR3 loop spans 11 amino acids.